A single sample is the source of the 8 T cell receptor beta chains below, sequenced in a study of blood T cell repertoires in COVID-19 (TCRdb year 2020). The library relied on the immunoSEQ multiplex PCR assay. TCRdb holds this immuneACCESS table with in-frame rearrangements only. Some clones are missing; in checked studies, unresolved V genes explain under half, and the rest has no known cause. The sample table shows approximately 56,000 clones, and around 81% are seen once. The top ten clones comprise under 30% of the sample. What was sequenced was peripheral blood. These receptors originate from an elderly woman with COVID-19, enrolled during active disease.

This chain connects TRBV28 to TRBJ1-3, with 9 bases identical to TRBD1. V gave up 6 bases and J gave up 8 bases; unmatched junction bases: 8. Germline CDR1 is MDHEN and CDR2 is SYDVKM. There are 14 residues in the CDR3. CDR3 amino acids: CASRPDRGFDTIYF. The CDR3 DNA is TGTGCCAGCAGACCGGACAGGGGATTTGACACCATATATTTT.

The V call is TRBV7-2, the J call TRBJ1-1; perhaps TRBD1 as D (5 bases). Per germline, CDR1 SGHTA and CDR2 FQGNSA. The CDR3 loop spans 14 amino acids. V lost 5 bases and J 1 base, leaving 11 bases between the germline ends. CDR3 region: CASSPWTTNTEAFF. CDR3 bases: TGTGCCAGCAGCCCTTGGACAACGAACACTGAAGCTTTCTTT.

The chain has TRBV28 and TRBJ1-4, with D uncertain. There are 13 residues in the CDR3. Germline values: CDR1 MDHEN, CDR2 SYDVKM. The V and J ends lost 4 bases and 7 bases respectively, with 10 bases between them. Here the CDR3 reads CASSYGASEKLFF. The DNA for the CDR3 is TGTGCCAGCAGTTACGGCGCTAGTGAAAAACTGTTTTTT.

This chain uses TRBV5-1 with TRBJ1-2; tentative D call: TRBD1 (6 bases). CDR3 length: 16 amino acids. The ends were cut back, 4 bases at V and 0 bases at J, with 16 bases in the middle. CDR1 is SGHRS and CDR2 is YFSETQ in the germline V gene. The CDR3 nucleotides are TGCGCCAGCAGCCAGGACAGACAGTATACTAACTATGGCTACACCTTC. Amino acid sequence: CASSQDRQYTNYGYTF.

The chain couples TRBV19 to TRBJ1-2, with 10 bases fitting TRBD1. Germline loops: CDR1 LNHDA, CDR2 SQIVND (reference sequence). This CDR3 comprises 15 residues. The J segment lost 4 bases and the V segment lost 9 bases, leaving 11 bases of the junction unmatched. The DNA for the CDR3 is TGTGCCAGCGGACAGGGGGGGAATTTTGGCTATGGCTACACCTTC. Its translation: CASGQGGNFGYGYTF.

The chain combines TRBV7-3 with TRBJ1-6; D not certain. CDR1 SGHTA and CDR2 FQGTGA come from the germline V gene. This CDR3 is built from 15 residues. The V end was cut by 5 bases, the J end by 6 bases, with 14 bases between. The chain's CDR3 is CASSLASGPNSPLHF. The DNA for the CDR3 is TGTGCCAGCAGCCTGGCCAGCGGGCCTAATTCACCCCTCCACTTT. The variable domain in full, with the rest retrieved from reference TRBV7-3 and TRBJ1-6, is GAGVSQTPSNKVTEKGKYVELRCDPISGHTALYWYRQSLGQGPEFLIYFQGTGAADDSGLPNDRFFAVRPEGSVSTLKIQRTERGDSAVYLCASSLASGPNSPLHFGNGTRLTVT.

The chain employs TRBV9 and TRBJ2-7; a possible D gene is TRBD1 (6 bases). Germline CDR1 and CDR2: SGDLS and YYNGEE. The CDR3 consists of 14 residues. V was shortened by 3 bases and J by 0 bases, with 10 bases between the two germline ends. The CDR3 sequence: CASSGTDSSYEQYF. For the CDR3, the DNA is TGTGCCAGCAGCGGGACAGATAGCTCCTACGAGCAGTACTTC.

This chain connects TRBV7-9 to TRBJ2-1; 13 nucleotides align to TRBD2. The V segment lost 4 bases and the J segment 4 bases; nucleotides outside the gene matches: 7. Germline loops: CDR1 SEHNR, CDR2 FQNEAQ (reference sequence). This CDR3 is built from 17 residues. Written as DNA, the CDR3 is TGTGCCAGCAGCTCCGGACTAGCGGGAGTGGGGTACAATGAGCAGTTCTTC. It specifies CASSSGLAGVGYNEQFF.